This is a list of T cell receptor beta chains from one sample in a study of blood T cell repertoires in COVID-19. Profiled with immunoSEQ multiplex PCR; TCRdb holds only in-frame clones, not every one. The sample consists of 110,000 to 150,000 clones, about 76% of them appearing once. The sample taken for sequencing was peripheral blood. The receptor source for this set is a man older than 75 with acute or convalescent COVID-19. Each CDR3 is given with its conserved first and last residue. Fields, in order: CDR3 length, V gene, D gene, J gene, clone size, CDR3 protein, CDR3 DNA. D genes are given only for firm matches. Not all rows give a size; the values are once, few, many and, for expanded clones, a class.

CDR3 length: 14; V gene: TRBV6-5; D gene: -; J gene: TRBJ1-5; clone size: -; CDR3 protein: CASSFQQQDQPQHF; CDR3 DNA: TGTGCCAGCAGTTTTCAGCAACAGGATCAGCCCCAGCATTTT
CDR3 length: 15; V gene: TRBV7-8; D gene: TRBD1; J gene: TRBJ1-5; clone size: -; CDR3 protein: CASSLGTGGNQPQHF; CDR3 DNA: TGTGCCAGCAGCTTAGGGACAGGGGGTAATCAGCCCCAGCATTTT
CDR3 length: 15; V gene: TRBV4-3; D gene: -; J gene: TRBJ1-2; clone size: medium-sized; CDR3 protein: CASSQDGGGSYGYTF; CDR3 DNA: TGCGCCAGCAGCCAAGACGGCGGTGGATCCTATGGCTACACCTTC
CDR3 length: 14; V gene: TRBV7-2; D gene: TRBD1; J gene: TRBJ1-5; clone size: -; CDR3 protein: CASSLQGGNQPQHF; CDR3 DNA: TGTGCCAGCAGCCTACAGGGGGGCAATCAGCCCCAGCATTTT
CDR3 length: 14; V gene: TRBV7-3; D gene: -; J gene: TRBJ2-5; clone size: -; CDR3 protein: CASSPGGARETQYF; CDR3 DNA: TGTGCCAGCAGCCCAGGCGGGGCCCGAGAGACCCAGTACTTC
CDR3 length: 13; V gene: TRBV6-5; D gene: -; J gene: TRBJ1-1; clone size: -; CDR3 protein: CASSRTRTGESFF; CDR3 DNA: TGTGCCAGCAGCCGGACACGAACGGGGGAATCTTTCTTT
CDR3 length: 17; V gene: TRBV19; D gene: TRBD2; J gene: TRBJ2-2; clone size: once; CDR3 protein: CASSRDSGGADTGELFF; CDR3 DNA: TGTGCCAGTAGTCGAGACAGCGGGGGGGCTGACACCGGGGAGCTGTTTTTT
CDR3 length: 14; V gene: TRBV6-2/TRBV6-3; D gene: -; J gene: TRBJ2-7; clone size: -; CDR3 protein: CASSRQMGEYEQYF; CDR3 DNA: TGTGCCAGCAGTCGGCAGATGGGAGAGTACGAGCAGTACTTC
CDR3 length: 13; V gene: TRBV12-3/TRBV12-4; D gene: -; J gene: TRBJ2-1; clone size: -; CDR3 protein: CASSLVPGNEQFF; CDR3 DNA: TGTGCCAGCAGTTTAGTTCCCGGGAATGAGCAGTTCTTC
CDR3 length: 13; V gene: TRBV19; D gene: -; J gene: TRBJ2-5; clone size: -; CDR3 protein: CASKPQGAETQYF; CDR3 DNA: TGTGCCAGTAAACCACAGGGAGCAGAGACCCAGTACTTC
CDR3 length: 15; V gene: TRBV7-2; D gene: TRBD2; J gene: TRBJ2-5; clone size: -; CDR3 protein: CASMPSGGLWETQYF; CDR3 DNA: TGTGCCAGCATGCCGAGCGGGGGGCTATGGGAGACCCAGTACTTC
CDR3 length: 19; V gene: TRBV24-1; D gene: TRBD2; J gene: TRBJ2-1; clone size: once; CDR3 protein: CATSDQGWTSGAPGNEQFF; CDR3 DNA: TGTGCCACCAGTGACCAGGGATGGACTAGCGGGGCCCCGGGCAATGAGCAGTTCTTC
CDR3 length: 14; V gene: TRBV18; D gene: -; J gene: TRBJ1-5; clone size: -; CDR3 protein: CASSRNDRNQPQHF; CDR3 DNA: TGTGCCAGCTCACGGAACGACAGGAATCAGCCCCAGCATTTT
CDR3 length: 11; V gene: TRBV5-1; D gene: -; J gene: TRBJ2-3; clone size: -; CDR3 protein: CASSFRDTQYF; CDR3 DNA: TGCGCCAGCAGCTTTCGAGATACGCAGTATTTT
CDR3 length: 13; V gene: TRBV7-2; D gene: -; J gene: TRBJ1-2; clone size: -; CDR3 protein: CASSRGGSYGYTF; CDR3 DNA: TGTGCCAGCAGTCGGGGTGGAAGCTATGGCTACACCTTC
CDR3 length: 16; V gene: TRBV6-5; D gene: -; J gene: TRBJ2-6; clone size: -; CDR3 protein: CASSSPYTPGANVLTF; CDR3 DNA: TGTGCCAGCAGTTCTCCATACACACCCGGGGCCAACGTCCTGACTTTC
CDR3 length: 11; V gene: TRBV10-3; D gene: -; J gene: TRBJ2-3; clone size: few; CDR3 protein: CAIRSGDTQYF; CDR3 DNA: TGTGCCATCAGATCGGGAGATACGCAGTATTTT
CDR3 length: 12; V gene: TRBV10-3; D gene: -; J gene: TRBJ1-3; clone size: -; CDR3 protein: CATGQTLNTIYF; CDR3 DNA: TGTGCCACCGGACAGACATTAAACACCATATATTTT
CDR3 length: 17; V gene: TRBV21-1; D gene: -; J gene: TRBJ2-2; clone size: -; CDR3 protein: CASSRAGFRKESGELFF; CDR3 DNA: TGTGCCAGCAGTAGAGCAGGCTTCCGTAAGGAAAGTGGGGAGCTGTTTTTT
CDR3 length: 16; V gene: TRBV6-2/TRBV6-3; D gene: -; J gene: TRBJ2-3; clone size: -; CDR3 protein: CASSHQGRTRTDTQYF; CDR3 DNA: TGTGCCAGCAGCCACCAGGGGCGGACTAGGACAGATACGCAGTATTTT
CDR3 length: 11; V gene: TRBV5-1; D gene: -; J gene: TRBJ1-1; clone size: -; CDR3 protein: CASSFADEAFF; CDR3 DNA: TGCGCCAGCAGCTTTGCAGATGAAGCTTTCTTT
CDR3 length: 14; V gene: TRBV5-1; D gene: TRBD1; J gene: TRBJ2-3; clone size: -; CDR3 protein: CASTSGTAVDTQYF; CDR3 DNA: TGCGCCAGCACATCCGGGACAGCGGTGGATACGCAGTATTTT
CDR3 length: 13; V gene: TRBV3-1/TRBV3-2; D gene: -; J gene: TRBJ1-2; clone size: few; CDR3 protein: CASSTGRLNGYTF; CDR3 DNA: TGTGCCAGCAGCACAGGAAGGCTGAATGGCTACACCTTC
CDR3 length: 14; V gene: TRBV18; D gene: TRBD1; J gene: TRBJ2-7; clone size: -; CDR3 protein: CASSQGQGVYEQYF; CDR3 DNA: TGTGCCAGCTCACAAGGGCAGGGGGTCTACGAGCAGTACTTC
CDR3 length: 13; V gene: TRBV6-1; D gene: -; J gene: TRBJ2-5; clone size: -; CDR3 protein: CASSEGLRETQYF; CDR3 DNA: TGTGCCAGCAGTGAAGGATTGAGAGAGACCCAGTACTTC
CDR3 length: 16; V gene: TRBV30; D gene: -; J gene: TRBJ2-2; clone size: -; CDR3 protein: CAWAQSHTGLTGELFF; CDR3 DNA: TGTGCCTGGGCGCAATCTCATACAGGGCTGACCGGGGAGCTGTTTTTT